A single T cell receptor beta chain is shown here with its context. The clone's antigen remains unknown. No quality values exist for individual bases; no much larger clone is one base distant. Per the germline V gene, SGHRS is the CDR1 and YFSETQ is the CDR2. V and J lose 4 bases and 1 base, and a span of 14 bases separates them. From the cysteine up to the phenylalanine, the CDR3 has a length of 15 residues. Only the CDR3 portion is preserved as DNA: 45 bases, with reading frame beginning at the first base. The data were taken from a study of T cells in localized non-small cell lung cancer (dated by TCRdb to 2018 to 2020). Background on the whole study: The study analyzed T cell repertoires of approximately 240 early-stage NSCLC patients, comparing tumors and uninvolved tumor-adjacent lungs. The cohort comprised roughly 230 treatment-naïve NSCLC patients with resected, localized lung tumors. NSCLC patients had a mean age of roughly 66 years, and 129 were male and more than 90 female.

General findings and caveats noted by the study authors: Because multi-region tumor sequencing was not done, intratumor heterogeneity could not be ruled out. Uninvolved tumor-adjacent lung showed the highest T cell clonality, higher than tumor, which suggests more focused antigenic responses in the uninvolved tumor-adjacent lung. A median of 57 of the top 100 tumor clones turned up in the paired uninvolved adjacent lung, and fewer than 35 of those clones also ranked among the top 100 of that same adjacent lung. Because the study design was exploratory, TCR variables were selected using unadjusted p-values without false-discovery rate correction. Longer overall survival was associated with higher T cell density in blood, whereas shorter survival was associated with higher clonality in adjacent lung.

At diagnosis, peripheral blood, uninvolved tumor-adjacent lung and tumor were collected and were preserved as a mix of fresh-frozen and FFPE material. Blood samples were analyzed as peripheral blood mononuclear cells for TCR repertoire profiling. TCR beta CDR3 regions were sequenced from DNA using the immunoSEQ Assay. In the original analysis: To compute T cell density, TCR beta template counts were normalized to usable DNA, which was estimated by amplifying housekeeping genes. The preseqR package was used to estimate richness by extrapolating to 400,000 templates for PBMC samples and to 120,000 templates for tissue samples. Clonality was defined by subtracting Pielou's evenness from one. Differential abundance testing on productive amino-acid clonotypes, with a minimum total count of 5 and an alpha of 0.1, was used to identify tissue-enriched TCRs. The Jaccard Index and the Morisita Overlap Index were used to measure how much the repertoires overlapped between compartments. TCR beta CDR3s were clustered by GLIPH together with public tetramer-defined viral CDR3s, and at least three viral sequences plus V-gene enrichment were required for viral motifs. TCRdb obtained this table from immuneACCESS and retained in-frame rearrangements with V and J assigned. These tables miss some clones; where compared with another copy, unresolved V genes account for less than half of the shortfall, and the remainder is unexplained. That table supplies the V and J calls and clone size; D and trimming were determined from the DNA. Across this sample there are 60,000 to 85,000 clones, with roughly nine tenths seen only once. 21% of the sample is held by the ten biggest clonotypes.

The sample consisted of peripheral blood, taken before any cancer treatment. The V gene is TRBV5-1 and the J gene is TRBJ1-1, with the D gene not confidently named. The TCR comes from a male donor older than 55 with stage III squamous cell lung carcinoma. The DNA is TGCGCCAGCAGCACTAACCCACCGGGGAACACTGAAGCTTTCTTT. Translated, this is CASSTNPPGNTEAFF.